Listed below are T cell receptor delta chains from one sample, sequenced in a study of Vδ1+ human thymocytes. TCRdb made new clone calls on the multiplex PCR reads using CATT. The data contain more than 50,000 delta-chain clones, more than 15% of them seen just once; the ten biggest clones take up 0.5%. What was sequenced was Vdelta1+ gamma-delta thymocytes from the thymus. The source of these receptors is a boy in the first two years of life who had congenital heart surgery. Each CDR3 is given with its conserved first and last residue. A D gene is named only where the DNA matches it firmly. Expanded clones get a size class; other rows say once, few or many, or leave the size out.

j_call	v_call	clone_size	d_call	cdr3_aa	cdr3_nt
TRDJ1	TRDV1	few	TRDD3	CALGDPLYADVVLGDWTDKLIF	TGTGCTCTTGGGGACCCCCTCTACGCCGACGTGGTACTGGGGGATTGGACCGATAAACTCATCTTT
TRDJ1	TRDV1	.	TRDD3	CALGELPPFVLGDKYTDKLIF	TGTGCTCTTGGGGAACTACCCCCCTTTGTACTGGGGGACAAGTACACCGATAAACTCATCTTT
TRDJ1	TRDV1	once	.	CALGEYGRLGFNTDKLIF	TGTGCTCTTGGGGAGTACGGTCGGCTGGGGTTTAACACCGATAAACTCATCTTT
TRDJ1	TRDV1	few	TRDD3	CALGTRPSYYGGYGLNTDKLIF	TGTGCTCTTGGGACCCGGCCTTCCTACTATGGGGGATACGGGTTGAACACCGATAAACTCATCTTT
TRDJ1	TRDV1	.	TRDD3	CALGELNSEYWGIGDKLIF	TGTGCTCTTGGGGAACTTAATAGCGAGTACTGGGGGATTGGCGATAAACTCATCTTT
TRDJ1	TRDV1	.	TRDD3	CALGERKTCTGVEARGDKLIF	TGTGCTCTTGGGGAACGAAAAACCTGTACTGGGGTAGAGGCCCGCGGCGATAAACTCATCTTT
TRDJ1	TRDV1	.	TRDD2	CALGDQGLPTDWGRNKLIF	TGTGCTCTTGGGGATCAAGGCCTTCCTACCGACTGGGGAAGAAATAAACTCATCTTT
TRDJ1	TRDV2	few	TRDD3	CACDTPPLLLGDREGPDKLIF	TGTGCCTGTGACACGCCTCCCCTTCTACTGGGGGATCGCGAGGGTCCCGATAAACTCATCTTT
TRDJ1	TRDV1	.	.	CALGGPRDRTDKLIF	TGTGCTCTTGGGGGGCCTCGGGATAGGACCGATAAACTCATCTTT
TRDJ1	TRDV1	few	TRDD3	CALGESMGPTLLGDIDKLIF	TGTGCTCTTGGGGAGTCAATGGGCCCTACCCTACTGGGGGATATAGATAAACTCATCTTT
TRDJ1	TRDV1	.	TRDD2	CALGSPLPTRTGEIRVYTDKLIF	TGTGCTCTTGGGTCTCCCCTTCCTACCCGTACTGGGGAGATAAGGGTGTACACCGATAAACTCATCTTT
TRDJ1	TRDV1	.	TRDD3	CALGPNRPITGGVLGDTDDKLIF	TGTGCTCTTGGGCCTAACCGTCCTATTACGGGAGGTGTACTGGGGGATACGGACGATAAACTCATCTTT
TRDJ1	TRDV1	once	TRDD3	CALGSSRLPTLGDTPRDKLIF	TGTGCTCTTGGGTCCTCCCGCCTTCCTACGCTGGGGGATACCCCTCGAGATAAACTCATCTTT
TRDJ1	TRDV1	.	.	CALGVVPHNTDKPIF	TGTGCTCTTGGGGTCGTTCCCCATAACACCGATAAACCCATCTTT
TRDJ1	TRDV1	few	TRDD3	CALGELRTAGGYTDKLIF	TGTGCTCTTGGGGAACTCCGCACTGCTGGGGGGTACACCGATAAACTCATCTTT
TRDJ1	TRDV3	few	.	CAGLPPSCPLIF	TGTGCCGGGCTTCCTCCAAGTTGTCCGCTCATCTTT
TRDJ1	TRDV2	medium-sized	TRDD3	CAWLLGDTATDKLIF	TGTGCCTGGCTACTGGGGGATACGGCCACCGATAAACTCATCTTT
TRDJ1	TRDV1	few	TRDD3	CALGELRYWGIYKLIF	TGTGCTCTTGGGGAACTCCGATACTGGGGGATATATAAACTCATCTTT
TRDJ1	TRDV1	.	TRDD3	CALGELARTGGYPTDKLIF	TGTGCTCTTGGGGAACTAGCACGTACTGGGGGATACCCCACCGATAAACTCATCTTT
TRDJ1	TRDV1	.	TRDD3	CALGEPYWGPPLTDKLIF	TGTGCTCTTGGGGAACCTTACTGGGGGCCTCCCTTAACCGATAAACTCATCTTT
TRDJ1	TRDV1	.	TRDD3	CAVGELRDTGAYTDKLIF	TGTGCTGTTGGGGAACTACGGGATACAGGCGCGTACACCGATAAACTCATCTTT
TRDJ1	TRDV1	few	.	CALGEFPSSSERSTDKLIF	TGTGCTCTTGGGGAATTCCCATCTTCCTCCGAACGAAGCACCGATAAACTCATCTTT
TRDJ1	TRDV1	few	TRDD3	CALGEPLGGYWKLIF	TGTGCTCTTGGGGAGCCTCTCGGGGGATACTGGAAACTCATCTTT
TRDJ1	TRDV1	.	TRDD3	CALGEPSSFPYELGDPYTDKLIF	TGTGCTCTTGGGGAACCATCTTCCTTCCCATACGAACTGGGGGATCCTTACACCGATAAACTCATCTTT
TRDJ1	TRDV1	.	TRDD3	CALGDFDWGTDKLIF	TGTGCTCTTGGGGACTTCGACTGGGGGACCGATAAACTCATCTTT
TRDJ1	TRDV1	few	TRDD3	CALGETASTGGYHSRTDKLIF	TGTGCTCTTGGGGAGACCGCCAGTACTGGGGGATACCACTCAAGGACCGATAAACTCATCTTT
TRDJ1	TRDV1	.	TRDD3	CALGELQESLYWGIRQYTDKLIF	TGTGCTCTTGGGGAACTTCAAGAGTCCCTATACTGGGGGATCCGACAGTACACCGATAAACTCATCTTT
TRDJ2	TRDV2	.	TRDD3	CACDTAQGDTYAQLFF	TGTGCCTGTGACACCGCACAAGGGGATACGTACGCACAACTCTTCTTT